The 7 T cell receptor beta chains reported below all come from one sample, sequenced in a study of cytomegalovirus exposure and HLA in healthy donors. Primers for the PCR totalled 60 Vbeta and 13 Jbeta. This table comes from immunoSEQ multiplex PCR, and its TCRdb copy is limited to in-frame clones, with some not included. The sample has 150,000 or so clones; about 74% are singletons. Sequencing used PBMCs. The receptor set was obtained from a man between 35 and 55 years old in good health and CMV-seropositive.

This sequence joins TRBV19 and TRBJ2-1, with D possibly being TRBD2 (6 bases). This CDR3 spans 16 amino acids. The V end was cut by 5 bases, the J end by 0 bases, with 14 bases between. CDR1 and CDR2 (germline): LNHDA, SQIVND (reference sequence). CDR3 residues: CASSVYSGASYNEQFF. For the CDR3, the DNA is TGTGCCAGTAGTGTCTATAGCGGAGCCTCCTACAATGAGCAGTTCTTC. The whole variable domain, remainder taken from reference TRBV19 and TRBJ2-1, is DGGITQSPKYLFRKEGQNVTLSCEQNLNHDAMYWYRQDPGQGLRLIYYSQIVNDFQKGDIAEGYSVSREKKESFPLTVTSAQKNPTAFYLCASSVYSGASYNEQFFGPGTRLTVL.

This clone is a singleton in its sample. The genes are TRBV11-3 and TRBJ2-1, with TRBD1 matching over 7 bases. The germline CDR1 and CDR2 sequences are SGHNT and YENEEA. CDR3 length: 13 amino acids. V was clipped by 4 bases and J by 5 bases; unmatched bases: 2. As DNA, the CDR3 is TGTGCCAGCAGCTCGACAGGGAACAATGAGCAGTTCTTC. Protein sequence: CASSSTGNNEQFF.

V gene TRBV5-5 combines with J gene TRBJ2-7, with D unresolved. Germline V gene sequence: CDR1 SGHKS, CDR2 YYEKEE (reference sequence). CDR3 length equals 13 residues. Trimming left V 0 bases short and J 2 bases short, with 6 bases between. The CDR3 sequence is CASSLAGTYEQYF. The CDR3 nucleotides read TGTGCCAGCAGCTTGGCAGGAACCTACGAGCAGTACTTC.

This clone was observed once. The chain is built from TRBV6-1 and TRBJ2-7, with D possibly matching TRBD1 (6 bases). This CDR3 is 14 amino acids long. Per germline, CDR1 MNHNS and CDR2 SASEGT. Trimming cost V 4 bases and J 3 bases, with 13 bases left between them. CDR3 in amino acids: CASSGLGQHYEQYF. In DNA, the CDR3 is TGTGCCAGCAGTGGACTCGGACAGCACTACGAGCAGTACTTC.

The chain combines TRBV6-6 with TRBJ1-1, with D perhaps TRBD1 (5 bases). The CDR3 sequence is 14 residues long. V lost 2 bases to trimming and J lost 1 base, with 8 bases between them. Germline V gives CDR1 MNHNY, CDR2 SVGAGI (reference sequence). CDR3 in DNA: TGTGCCAGCAGTTACAACCAGGGGAACACTGAAGCTTTCTTT. This codes for CASSYNQGNTEAFF.

The chain recombines TRBV5-4 with TRBJ2-5; tentatively, D is TRBD1 (6 bases). Germline V gene lookup returns CDR1 SGHNT and CDR2 YYREEE (reference sequence). The V and J ends lost 5 bases and 3 bases respectively, with 11 bases between them. The CDR3 has 13 amino acids. CDR3 nucleotide sequence: TGTGCCAGCAGACCAGGGGACGAAGAGACCCAGTACTTC. Translation: CASRPGDEETQYF.

The chain couples TRBV6-1 to TRBJ1-2; D perhaps matches TRBD1 (5 bases). The CDR3 length is 15 residues. V gave up 7 bases and J gave up 2 bases, with 17 bases separating them. Germline CDR1 and CDR2: MNHNS and SASEGT. CDR3 protein: CASTYQGLGNYGYTF. DNA of the CDR3: TGTGCCAGCACGTATCAGGGTCTGGGAAACTATGGCTACACCTTC.